Sequencing of this TCR beta chain was carried out in a study of post-analysis software for immune sequencing data. Study-level points and caveats: Same-batch samples co-clustered strongly by F measure. Among multiple sclerosis patients, normalized Chao1 diversity was significantly below that of controls. Roughly five TRBV segments were more frequent in patients than controls; TRBV5-6, TRBV5-1 and TRBV20-1 belonged to this group.

There are a few counts of this clonotype. Its specificity is unknown. Included in the TCR beta cDNA libraries were unique molecular identifiers. Yield was 450,000 to 650,000 cDNA molecules from about 0.94 to 9.7 million T cells. TCRdb itself ran the PCR reads through MiXCR, one entry per CDR3 protein. This table holds 450,000 to 700,000 distinct CDR3 sequences, roughly 47% found once. The CDR3 is 14 residues long. V was cut by 0 bases and J by 2 bases, with 6 bases left in between. The germline gives CDR1 SNHLY, CDR2 FYNNEI. The origin of this receptor is a girl between 5 and 17 years old with multiple sclerosis. The chain recombines TRBV2 with TRBJ2-3, with unresolved D. The sample comprised blood. Written as DNA, the CDR3 is TGTGCCAGCAGTGAAGCGCTTTTCACAGATACGCAGTATTTT. Encoded protein: CASSEALFTDTQYF. Together with reference TRBV2 and TRBJ2-3, the CDR3 gives the full variable domain: EPEVTQTPSHQVTQMGQEVILRCVPISNHLYFYWYRQILGQKVEFLVSFYNNEISEKSEIFDDQFSVERPDGSNFTLKIRSTKLEDSAMYFCASSEALFTDTQYFGPGTRLTVL.